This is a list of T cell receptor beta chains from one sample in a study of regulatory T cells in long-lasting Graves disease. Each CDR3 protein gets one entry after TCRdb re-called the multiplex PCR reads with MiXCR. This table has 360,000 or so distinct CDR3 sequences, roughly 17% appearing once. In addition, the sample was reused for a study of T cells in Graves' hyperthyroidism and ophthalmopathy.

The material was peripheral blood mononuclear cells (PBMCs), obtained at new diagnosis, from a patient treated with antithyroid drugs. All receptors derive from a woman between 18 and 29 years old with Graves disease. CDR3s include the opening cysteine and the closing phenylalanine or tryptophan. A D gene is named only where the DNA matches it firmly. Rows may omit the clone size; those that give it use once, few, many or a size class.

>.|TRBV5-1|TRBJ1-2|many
TGCGCCAGCAGCATAAGTAGGGACGGCTTTGGCTACACCTTC
CASSISRDGFGYTF
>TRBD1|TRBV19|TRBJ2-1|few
TGTGCCAGTAGTATACCGGGACAGGGGACGTTACACCAGTTCTTC
CASSIPGQGTLHQFF
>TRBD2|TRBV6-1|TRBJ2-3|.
TGTGCCAGCAGGTCCTACCTAGCGGGAGGGCCAGATACGCAGTATTTT
CASRSYLAGGPDTQYF
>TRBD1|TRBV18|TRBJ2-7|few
TGTGCCAGCTCACCCACAAAAGGACAGGGGAGCGCCTACGAGCAGTACTTC
CASSPTKGQGSAYEQYF
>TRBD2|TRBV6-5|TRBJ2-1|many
TGTGCCAGCAGTTCGCTTAGGGGACTAGGGGAGGGGGAGCAGTTCTTC
CASSSLRGLGEGEQFF
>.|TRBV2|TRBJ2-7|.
TGTGCCAGCAGTGAAGAGGTTATCTACGAGCAGTACTTC
CASSEEVIYEQYF
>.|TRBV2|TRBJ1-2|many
TGTGCCATGCTGACCTGGGGGCACTATGGCTACACCTTC
CAMLTWGHYGYTF
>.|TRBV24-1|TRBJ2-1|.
TGTGCCACCAGTCGGGGCGTCCCTACCTACAATGAGCAGTTCTTC
CATSRGVPTYNEQFF
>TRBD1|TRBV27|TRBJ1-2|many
TGTGCCAGCAGTACAAAAGGGCAGGGGGCCGTGTTGGGCTACACCTTC
CASSTKGQGAVLGYTF
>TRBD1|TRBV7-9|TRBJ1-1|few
TGTGCCAGCAGCCCCAGCTCCGGGACAGGGGACACTGAAGCTTTCTTT
CASSPSSGTGDTEAFF
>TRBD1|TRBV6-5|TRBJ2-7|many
TGTGCCAGCAGTTACAACGCTGGGACAGACTACGAGCAGTACTTC
CASSYNAGTDYEQYF
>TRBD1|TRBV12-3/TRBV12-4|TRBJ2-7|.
TGTGCCAGCAGTTTTAGTCTGGACAGGGGGCGCGAAGGGACCTACGAGCAGTACTTC
CASSFSLDRGREGTYEQYF
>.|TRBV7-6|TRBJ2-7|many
TGTGCCAGCAGCCCACTCAAGGGCCCCTCCTACGAGCAGTACTTC
CASSPLKGPSYEQYF
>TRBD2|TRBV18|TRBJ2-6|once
TGTGCCAGTCGCAAGGGAGGGAAGCTCTCTGGGGCCAACGTCCTGACTTTC
CASRKGGKLSGANVLTF
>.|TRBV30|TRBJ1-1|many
TGTGCCTGCCAAAGGTCCCGGTTGAACACTGAAGCTTTCTTT
CACQRSRLNTEAFF
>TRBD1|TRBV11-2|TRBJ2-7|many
TGTGCCAGCAGCTTAGGACAGGGAGAATACGAGCAGTACTTC
CASSLGQGEYEQYF
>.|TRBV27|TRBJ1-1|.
TGTGCCAGCAGCGTAGGATGGAGGAACACTGAAGCTTTCTTT
CASSVGWRNTEAFF
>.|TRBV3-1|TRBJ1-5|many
TGTGCCAGCAGCCAAGCGGGGGCGTCACGTCAGCCCCAGCATTTT
CASSQAGASRQPQHF
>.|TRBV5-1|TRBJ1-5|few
TGCGCCAGCAGCTTGGGGGTAACGGGACAGCCCCAGCATTTT
CASSLGVTGQPQHF
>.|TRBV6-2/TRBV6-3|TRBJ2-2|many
TGTGCCAGCAGTCGATTTGGAGCGGCGAACACCGGGGAGCTGTTTTTT
CASSRFGAANTGELFF
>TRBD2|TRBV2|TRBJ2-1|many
TGTGCCAGCAAACCAGCGGGAGCTGGAAACAATGAGCAGTTCTTC
CASKPAGAGNNEQFF
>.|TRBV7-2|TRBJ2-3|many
TGTGCCAGCAGCTTAAACAGCCTCTCTAGCACAGATACGCAGTATTTT
CASSLNSLSSTDTQYF
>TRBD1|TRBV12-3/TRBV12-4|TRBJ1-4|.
TGTGCCAACAGTTTAGGGTCGACAGGGACTAATGAAAAACTGTTTTTT
CANSLGSTGTNEKLFF
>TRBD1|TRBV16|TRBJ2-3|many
TGTGCCAGCAGCGGCCAACAGGGGATCACAGATACGCAGTATTTT
CASSGQQGITDTQYF
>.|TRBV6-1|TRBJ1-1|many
TGTGCCAGCTACAGGGTTACGGCCATGAACACTGAAGCTTTCTTT
CASYRVTAMNTEAFF
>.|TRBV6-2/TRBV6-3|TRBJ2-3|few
TGTGCCAGCACCCCAGCCGTCACAGATACGCAGTATTTT
CASTPAVTDTQYF
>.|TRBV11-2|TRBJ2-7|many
TGTGCCAGCAGCTTAAACTCGAACTCCTACGAGCAGTACTTC
CASSLNSNSYEQYF
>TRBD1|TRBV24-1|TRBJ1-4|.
TGTGCCACCAGTGCCGGACAGGGAGGAGCTAATGAAAAACTGTTTTTT
CATSAGQGGANEKLFF
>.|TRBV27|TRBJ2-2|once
TGTGCCAGCTTTTCCGGGTCGCGGGAGCTGTTTTTT
CASFSGSRELFF
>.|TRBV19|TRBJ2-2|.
TGTGCCAGTAGTAAGGAGACAGACACCGGGGAGCTGTTTTTT
CASSKETDTGELFF
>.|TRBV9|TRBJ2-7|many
TGTGCCAGCAGCGTAGCTAGTGACAGCAACTACGAGCAGTACTTC
CASSVASDSNYEQYF